This T cell receptor (beta chain) is drawn from a study of blood T cell repertoires in COVID-19. Study-wide background: COVID-19 samples collected from the United States, Italy and Spain covered acute and convalescent phases. The cDNA or gDNA used as material had been derived from T cells, B-cell-depleted T cells, or PBMCs.

Per the study methods: Amplification of reference gene primers provided the estimated nucleated cell counts. Method: immunoSEQ multiplex PCR; TCRdb's copy keeps in-frame clones and lacks some. D and trimming come from the DNA, and the V and J calls and clone size come from that table. The data hold approximately 26,000 clones, with about 77% observed a single time. Sequenced sample: peripheral blood. The receptor comes from a man older than 75 with active or convalescent COVID-19.

The CDR3 region is CASNPTGMNYEQYF. The CDR3 nucleotides are TGTGCCAGCAACCCCACAGGGATGAACTACGAGCAGTACTTC. This chain connects TRBV7-2 to TRBJ2-7, with D possibly being TRBD1 (6 bases). The CDR3 length is 14 residues. Trimming took off 7 bases at V and 3 bases at J, with 16 bases between the two ends. Per the germline V gene, CDR1 is SGHTA and CDR2 is FQGNSA.